This is a list of T cell receptor beta chains from one sample in a study of OX40 agonist ivuxolimab in advanced cancers. Data came from immunoSEQ multiplex PCR; TCRdb stores just in-frame clones and leaves some out. The sample gives approximately 98,000 clones, roughly 80% of which show up once; less than 6% is in the top ten. The source material was CD4+ or CD8+ T cells sorted from blood, sampled in a trial of the OX40 agonist ivuxolimab. The receptors originated from an adult with an advanced solid tumor such as melanoma, head and neck, liver or kidney cancer. The CDR3 runs from the conserved cysteine through the conserved F or W. The D gene is left open where the match is weak. Where a row states a size, it is once, few, many or the class of an expanded clone; other rows omit it.

V gene: TRBV29-1
D gene: .
clone size: .
J gene: TRBJ2-2
CDR3 DNA: TGCAGCGTTGATTGGGGAAACACCGGGGAGCTGTTTTTT
CDR3 protein: CSVDWGNTGELFF

V gene: TRBV18
D gene: .
clone size: .
J gene: TRBJ2-1
CDR3 DNA: TGTGCCAGCTCACCACAAAATCGCAATGAGCAGTTCTTC
CDR3 protein: CASSPQNRNEQFF

V gene: TRBV4-3
D gene: TRBD1
clone size: .
J gene: TRBJ2-2
CDR3 DNA: TGCGCCAGCAGCCAAGACTCAGGGGGCGCGAACACCGGGGAGCTGTTTTTT
CDR3 protein: CASSQDSGGANTGELFF

V gene: TRBV12-5
D gene: TRBD1
clone size: .
J gene: TRBJ1-3
CDR3 DNA: TGTGCTAGTGGTTTGGTGACAGGGGCCGGAAACACCATATATTTT
CDR3 protein: CASGLVTGAGNTIYF

V gene: TRBV11-2
D gene: .
clone size: once
J gene: TRBJ2-4
CDR3 DNA: TGTGCCAGCAGACCTACAGGGGCCAAAAACATTCAGTACTTC
CDR3 protein: CASRPTGAKNIQYF

V gene: TRBV18
D gene: TRBD1
clone size: .
J gene: TRBJ1-1
CDR3 DNA: TGTGCCAGCTCACCACCGTCCATTGAGGCAGGGGGCTGGACTTTGAACACTGAAGCTTTCTTT
CDR3 protein: CASSPPSIEAGGWTLNTEAFF

V gene: TRBV2
D gene: .
clone size: once
J gene: TRBJ2-1
CDR3 DNA: TGTGCCGGCAGTGAAGAGAATGAGCAGTTCTTC
CDR3 protein: CAGSEENEQFF

V gene: TRBV9
D gene: .
clone size: .
J gene: TRBJ1-2
CDR3 DNA: TGTGCCAGCAGCGTAGTGTCGGAGCCGGGGCAGTATGGCTACACCTTC
CDR3 protein: CASSVVSEPGQYGYTF

V gene: TRBV20-1
D gene: .
clone size: .
J gene: TRBJ2-7
CDR3 DNA: TGCAGTGCCGACTCAGGGCGGGAGCAGTACTTC
CDR3 protein: CSADSGREQYF

V gene: TRBV15
D gene: .
clone size: .
J gene: TRBJ2-2
CDR3 DNA: TGTGCCACCAGCATTTACACCGGGGAGCTGTTTTTT
CDR3 protein: CATSIYTGELFF

V gene: TRBV7-3
D gene: .
clone size: .
J gene: TRBJ2-3
CDR3 DNA: TGTGCCAGCAGCTTGGGAGCCGGCACAGATACGCAGTATTTT
CDR3 protein: CASSLGAGTDTQYF

V gene: TRBV5-1
D gene: .
clone size: .
J gene: TRBJ2-7
CDR3 DNA: TGCGCCAGCTCACGTAACAGCTACGAGCAGTGCTTC
CDR3 protein: CASSRNSYEQCF

V gene: TRBV18
D gene: .
clone size: .
J gene: TRBJ2-7
CDR3 DNA: TGTGCCAGCTCACCTAATCGGGACGGAGGCAAAGAGCAGTACTTC
CDR3 protein: CASSPNRDGGKEQYF

V gene: TRBV27
D gene: .
clone size: .
J gene: TRBJ2-2
CDR3 DNA: TGTGCCAGCAAGGCGGACTGGACCGGGGAGCTGTTTTTT
CDR3 protein: CASKADWTGELFF

V gene: TRBV18
D gene: .
clone size: .
J gene: TRBJ2-7
CDR3 DNA: TGTGCCAGCTCACCAGACATTATCTACGAGCAGTACTTC
CDR3 protein: CASSPDIIYEQYF

V gene: TRBV6-6
D gene: .
clone size: once
J gene: TRBJ2-2
CDR3 DNA: TGTGCCAGCAGTTCCTGGGGGGCAGGTGACACCGGGGAGCTGTTTTTT
CDR3 protein: CASSSWGAGDTGELFF

V gene: TRBV6-5
D gene: .
clone size: .
J gene: TRBJ2-7
CDR3 DNA: TGTGCCAGCAGCAGCACGGGGACTGAATCCTACGAGCAGTACTTC
CDR3 protein: CASSSTGTESYEQYF

V gene: TRBV6-5
D gene: .
clone size: .
J gene: TRBJ2-7
CDR3 DNA: TGTGCCAGCAGTTACAGTAACCAGGGCGAGCAGTACTTC
CDR3 protein: CASSYSNQGEQYF

V gene: TRBV9
D gene: .
clone size: .
J gene: TRBJ2-1
CDR3 DNA: TGTGCCAGCAGCTTAGGAGGTGGAGACAATGAGCAGTTCTTC
CDR3 protein: CASSLGGGDNEQFF

V gene: TRBV5-1
D gene: TRBD1
clone size: .
J gene: TRBJ1-2
CDR3 DNA: TGCGCCAGCAGCCTCCGGGACAGGGAAGGCTACACCTTC
CDR3 protein: CASSLRDREGYTF

V gene: TRBV7-2
D gene: TRBD1
clone size: .
J gene: TRBJ2-3
CDR3 DNA: TGTGCCAGCAGTCTAACAGGGGCAGGGGGAGATACGCAGTATTTT
CDR3 protein: CASSLTGAGGDTQYF

V gene: TRBV15
D gene: .
clone size: .
J gene: TRBJ1-2
CDR3 DNA: TGTGCCACCAGTAAACACCGGAGCAACTATGGCTACACCTTC
CDR3 protein: CATSKHRSNYGYTF

V gene: TRBV7-6
D gene: .
clone size: .
J gene: TRBJ2-1
CDR3 DNA: TGTGCCAGCAGCTTAGGGGGCCCCTACTCCTACAATGAGCAGTTCTTC
CDR3 protein: CASSLGGPYSYNEQFF

V gene: TRBV7-3
D gene: TRBD1
clone size: .
J gene: TRBJ1-1
CDR3 DNA: TGTGCCAGCAGCCCACAGGGGGCTGGGGCGAACACTGAAGCTTTCTTT
CDR3 protein: CASSPQGAGANTEAFF

V gene: TRBV27
D gene: .
clone size: .
J gene: TRBJ1-1
CDR3 DNA: TGTGCCAGCAGTTTATCGGGGAGGGTCGGGCACACTGAAGCTTTCTTT
CDR3 protein: CASSLSGRVGHTEAFF

V gene: TRBV18
D gene: .
clone size: .
J gene: TRBJ2-5
CDR3 DNA: TGTGCCAGCTCACCAGTGGGCCGGGACCAAGAGACCCAGTACTTC
CDR3 protein: CASSPVGRDQETQYF

V gene: TRBV15
D gene: TRBD1
clone size: .
J gene: TRBJ2-7
CDR3 DNA: TGTGCCACCGCCGAGACAGGGAATTCTTACGAGCAGTACTTC
CDR3 protein: CATAETGNSYEQYF

V gene: TRBV28
D gene: .
clone size: .
J gene: TRBJ1-1
CDR3 DNA: TGTGCCAGCTACCGGGACCCTAGACTCATGAACACTGAAGCTTTCTTT
CDR3 protein: CASYRDPRLMNTEAFF

V gene: TRBV4-1
D gene: TRBD2
clone size: once
J gene: TRBJ2-3
CDR3 DNA: TGCGCCAGCAGCCGGGGGACTAGCGGGAGTCCCACAGATACGCAGTATTTT
CDR3 protein: CASSRGTSGSPTDTQYF

V gene: TRBV4-2
D gene: .
clone size: .
J gene: TRBJ1-2
CDR3 DNA: TGTGCCAGCAGCCAAGATAACGATAACTATGGCTACACCTTC
CDR3 protein: CASSQDNDNYGYTF

V gene: TRBV4-1
D gene: TRBD1
clone size: .
J gene: TRBJ2-2
CDR3 DNA: TGCGCCAGCAGCCAAGCGGACAGGGACGGGGAGCTGTTTTTT
CDR3 protein: CASSQADRDGELFF

V gene: TRBV9
D gene: TRBD1
clone size: .
J gene: TRBJ2-1
CDR3 DNA: TGTGCCAGCAGTCGGGACAGTTTACCCTACAATGAGCAGTTCTTC
CDR3 protein: CASSRDSLPYNEQFF

V gene: TRBV7-2
D gene: .
clone size: .
J gene: TRBJ1-4
CDR3 DNA: TGTGCCAGCAGCCAGGGTTCCCGCACTAATGAAAAACTGTTTTTT
CDR3 protein: CASSQGSRTNEKLFF

V gene: TRBV5-6
D gene: .
clone size: .
J gene: TRBJ2-7
CDR3 DNA: TGTGCCAGCAGCCCGAGGGAGCGGGTCTACGAGCAGTACTTC
CDR3 protein: CASSPRERVYEQYF

V gene: TRBV10-2
D gene: .
clone size: once
J gene: TRBJ1-4
CDR3 DNA: TGCGCCAGCAGTGAAGTACAGGGTAATGAAAAACTGTTTTTT
CDR3 protein: CASSEVQGNEKLFF

V gene: TRBV4-1
D gene: .
clone size: few
J gene: TRBJ1-5
CDR3 DNA: TGCGCCAGCAGCGGGTGGGAAGGTCAGCCCCAGCATTTT
CDR3 protein: CASSGWEGQPQHF

V gene: TRBV10-3
D gene: .
clone size: .
J gene: TRBJ2-1
CDR3 DNA: TGTGCCATCAGTGGAAAGGAAATGCGTAATGAGCAGTTCTTC
CDR3 protein: CAISGKEMRNEQFF

V gene: TRBV19
D gene: .
clone size: .
J gene: TRBJ2-7
CDR3 DNA: TGTGCCAGTAGTATAAATCACGAGTCCTACGAGCAGTACTTC
CDR3 protein: CASSINHESYEQYF

V gene: TRBV19
D gene: TRBD2
clone size: once
J gene: TRBJ2-3
CDR3 DNA: TGTGCCAGTAGTTCAGACCGGACTAGCGGGGGGGCAGATACGCAGTATTTT
CDR3 protein: CASSSDRTSGGADTQYF

V gene: TRBV19
D gene: TRBD2
clone size: .
J gene: TRBJ2-1
CDR3 DNA: TGTGCCAGTAGTATAGATCACAGGAGCGGGGGAAACAATGAGCAGTTCTTC
CDR3 protein: CASSIDHRSGGNNEQFF

V gene: TRBV2
D gene: .
clone size: once
J gene: TRBJ2-2
CDR3 DNA: TGTGCCAGCACCGAGACCACCGGGGAGCTGTTTTTT
CDR3 protein: CASTETTGELFF

V gene: TRBV6-4
D gene: .
clone size: .
J gene: TRBJ2-3
CDR3 DNA: TGTGCCAGCAGTCAAGGACCAGACACAGATACGCAGTATTTT
CDR3 protein: CASSQGPDTDTQYF

V gene: TRBV18
D gene: .
clone size: .
J gene: TRBJ2-7
CDR3 DNA: TGTGCCAGCTCACCGAGTTCCTACGAGCAGTACTTC
CDR3 protein: CASSPSSYEQYF

V gene: TRBV19
D gene: TRBD1
clone size: few
J gene: TRBJ1-5
CDR3 DNA: TGTGCCAGTAGTCCCCTGACAGGGAGCAATCAGCCCCAGCATTTT
CDR3 protein: CASSPLTGSNQPQHF

V gene: TRBV7-3
D gene: .
clone size: .
J gene: TRBJ1-1
CDR3 DNA: TGTGCCAGCAGCCCCTACCCGAACACTGAAGCTTTCTTT
CDR3 protein: CASSPYPNTEAFF